The 9 T cell receptor beta chains listed next were all sequenced from one sample in a study of CD8 T cells in ankylosing spondylitis. TCRdb called the 5' RACE reads again in MiXCR, with one record for every CDR3 protein. Among 250,000 to 350,000 distinct CDR3 sequences listed, 8% were seen once. General study points: Ankylosing spondylitis blood seemed to carry a telltale TCR beta motif made of several highly homologous variants.

No cognate antigen is known for these TCRs. Sequencing was carried out using blood, either unsorted or a sorted T cell fraction (not recorded which). The receptors shown here come from a male donor with ankylosing spondylitis.

This clonotype was found a few times. The chain is built from TRBV19 and TRBJ1-1; 7 nucleotides agree with TRBD1. The CDR3 runs 12 residues. With 3 bases clipped from V and 11 bases from J, the junction kept 6 bases outside the gene matches. In germline, CDR1 is LNHDA, CDR2 SQIVND (reference sequence). The CDR3 region is CASSIPSTGAFF. The CDR3 DNA reads TGTGCCAGTAGTATCCCGTCGACAGGGGCTTTCTTT.

The sample holds many counts of this clonotype. This chain links TRBV2 with TRBJ2-1; D possibly uses TRBD1 or TRBD2 (5 bases each). CDR1 is SNHLY, CDR2 FYNNEI, per germline. V shed 2 bases and J shed 2 bases, with 10 bases lying between them. The CDR3 length is 15 residues. In nucleotides, the CDR3 is TGTGCCAGCAGTGAAAGCGGACAAACCTACAATGAGCAGTTCTTC. Translated, it gives CASSESGQTYNEQFF.

This clonotype has more than one count but fewer than ten. This chain connects TRBV29-1 to TRBJ2-1; D is ambiguous. This CDR3 comprises 12 residues. CDR1 is SQVTM and CDR2 is ANQGSEA in the germline V gene. The V end lost 2 bases, the J end lost 5 bases, and 7 bases lay between the germline ends. Here the CDR3 DNA reads TGCAGCGTTGAACAGCAGGACAATGAGCAGTTCTTC. Protein sequence: CSVEQQDNEQFF.

J is TRBJ2-7 and V is TRBV6-2 or TRBV6-3; D is perhaps TRBD1 (7 bases). The CDR3 has 17 amino acids. CDR1 and CDR2 (germline): MNHEY, SVGEGT. V was pared by 7 bases and J by 2 bases, with 24 bases between. CDR3 coding DNA: TGTGCCAGCACCGGGACAGCCTCGCGGGGTGGAACCTACGAGCAGTACTTC. Translation: CASTGTASRGGTYEQYF.

The CDR3 spells CASSQDWGGNGELFF. The CDR3 coding sequence is TGTGCCAGCAGCCAAGATTGGGGGGGCAACGGGGAGCTGTTTTTT. The chain joins TRBV4-2 to TRBJ2-2; D might be TRBD2 (7 bases). The CDR3 is 15 residues long. The V and J ends lost 0 bases and 7 bases respectively, with 12 bases between them. CDR1 is LGHNA and CDR2 is YNFKEQ in the germline V gene.

There are a few counts of this clonotype. The rearrangement joins TRBV20-1 to TRBJ2-3, with D tentatively TRBD2 (5 bases). The V gene's germline CDR1 is DFQATT and CDR2 SNEGSKA (reference sequence). The CDR3 runs to 13 residues. Trimming took off 3 bases at V and 6 bases at J, with 13 bases between the two ends. The CDR3 loop is CSASLVGADTQYF. In DNA form, the CDR3 reads TGCAGTGCTAGCTTGGTGGGAGCGGATACGCAGTATTTT.

This chain connects TRBV5-1 to TRBJ2-3; perhaps TRBD2 as D (6 bases). CDR3 length equals 18 residues. CDR1 is SGHRS and CDR2 is YFSETQ in the germline V gene. V was shortened by 0 bases and J by 0 bases, with 17 bases between the two germline ends. The CDR3 here is CASSLAGSLAISTDTQYF. DNA for the CDR3: TGCGCCAGCAGCTTGGCCGGGTCTCTAGCGATAAGCACAGATACGCAGTATTTT.

This clonotype was counted only a few times. The chain links TRBV9 to TRBJ2-2; 11 nucleotides line up with TRBD2. Germline loops: CDR1 SGDLS, CDR2 YYNGEE. The CDR3 loop spans 18 amino acids. V was pared by 3 bases and J by 4 bases, with 11 bases of the junction left unmatched. This chain's CDR3 is CASSAPLAGGPTTGELFF. In DNA, the CDR3 is TGTGCCAGCAGCGCCCCATTAGCGGGAGGGCCGACCACCGGGGAGCTGTTTTTT.

The CDR3 reads CASSQRDRSYEQYF. The DNA for the CDR3 is TGTGCCAGCAGCCAGAGGGACAGATCCTACGAGCAGTACTTC. The chain couples TRBV6-1 to TRBJ2-7, with 7 nucleotides matching TRBD1. Per germline, CDR1 MNHNS and CDR2 SASEGT. The J segment lost 1 base and the V segment lost 6 bases, leaving 6 bases of the junction unmatched. There are 14 residues in the CDR3.